This TCR beta chain was observed in a study of cytomegalovirus exposure and HLA in healthy donors. General study results and limits: Cytomegalovirus status was reportedly diagnosed by the classifier with high sensitivity and specificity.

The V end was cut by 6 bases, the J end by 1 base, with 8 bases between. Germline loops: CDR1 MNHNY, CDR2 SVGAGI (reference sequence). The CDR3 runs to 13 residues. Concerning this clone: As yet, its antigen is unknown.

60 Vbeta and 13 Jbeta primers were used in PCR. Libraries were prepared by immunoSEQ multiplex PCR; TCRdb keeps only in-frame clonotypes and omits some of them. The sample lists some 120,000 clones, 75% to 90% occurring once. The TCR sequence derives from a woman aged 25 to 39 in good health and CMV-seropositive. The specimen was PBMCs. The chain couples TRBV6-6 to TRBJ2-3; the D is unclear. The CDR3 nucleotides read TGTGCCAGCAGGTCGCCGGGCACAGATACGCAGTATTTT. Its protein is CASRSPGTDTQYF.